The text below deals with one T cell receptor beta chain. Its antigen remains unidentified. V lost 4 bases, J lost 3 bases, and 13 bases lay in between. This CDR3 comprises 15 residues. Per the germline V gene, CDR1 is SGHRS and CDR2 is YFSETQ. Source study methods: Without quality scores, immunoSEQ junctional reads could not be filtered like full-length reads. TCRdb's table, derived via immunoSEQ multiplex PCR, lists solely in-frame clones and lacks some. From that table come the V and J calls and clone size; the DNA was used to work out D and trimming. The sample has roughly 2.2 million clones; roughly 90% are singletons. The sample originates from a study of shared clonotypes between healthy human individuals. The study, taken as a whole, reports: Memory subsets generally showed smaller estimated richness than naive subsets did. The sole specimen, blood, was sampled, and tissue repertoires likely differ. Generation probabilities of non-shared clonotypes were lower (relative to those shared by all four donors).

The chain has TRBV5-1 and TRBJ1-4, with D maybe TRBD1 (5 bases). The sequenced sample was naive CD4+ T cells from PBMCs. The subset denotes: CD45RA+ positively selected. The receptor was isolated from a man aged 18 to 30 in good health. Some clones in this sample may be carry-over from other donors' samples. CDR3 loop: CASSGLQGPNEKLFF. The DNA of the CDR3 is TGCGCCAGCAGCGGGCTGCAGGGTCCTAATGAAAAACTGTTTTTT.